There are many counts of the clone carrying this T cell receptor beta chain. Amplification targeted TCR beta CDR3 regions from RNA transcripts. The HTBI primer set drove a first-round RT-PCR of the TCR CDR3. TCRdb used MiXCR to reprocess the multiplex PCR reads, holding one entry per CDR3 protein. The table shows 300,000 to 450,000 distinct CDR3 sequences, with approximately 15% occurring only once. The data derive from a study of T cells in Graves' hyperthyroidism and ophthalmopathy. Investigators excluded patients with uncontrolled infection, other autoimmune disease, pregnancy or lactation. The germline V gene has CDR1 DFQATT and CDR2 SNEGSKA (reference sequence). Trimming removed 3 bases from V and 1 base from J, with 6 bases in between. The CDR3 has 12 residues.

The specimen was blood. This chain links TRBV20-1 with TRBJ1-1; D gene uncertain. The TCR comes from a woman aged 60 to 75 with Graves' hyperthyroidism. CDR3 loop: CSASWQNTEAFF. CDR3 sequence (DNA): TGCAGTGCTAGCTGGCAGAACACTGAAGCTTTCTTT.